Only a few counts were recorded for the clone carrying this TCR beta chain. Its antigen is unknown. Germline trimming cut 3 bases from V and 6 bases from J; bases unmatched to any gene: 10. The germline V gene encodes CDR1 MNHEY and CDR2 SVGAGI. The CDR3 totals 16 residues. A process of 5'RACE template switching, which added a universal primer site and UMIs, was used to make TCR cDNA. TCRdb passed the 5' RACE reads through MiXCR, listing each CDR3 protein once. The table includes approximately 300,000 distinct CDR3 sequences, 8.7% detected once. This record comes from a study of T cells after yellow fever vaccination. Notes on the study in general: Clonotypes appearing in both CD4 and CD8 compartments existed, and their share was small. Primary-vaccination clones mostly resurfaced post-booster (96% CD4, roughly 87% CD8).

The V and J genes are TRBV6-5 and TRBJ2-3; 9 nucleotides line up with TRBD1. Sample: PBMCs, taken on the day of the first yellow fever vaccination. The receptor's source is a man aged 18 to 30 who received the YFV17D yellow fever vaccine. CDR3 residues: CASSYSGQGIADTQYF. The CDR3 DNA reads as TGTGCCAGCAGTTATTCCGGACAGGGGATCGCGGATACGCAGTATTTT.